This T cell receptor (beta chain) appears in the sequencing data of a study of cytomegalovirus exposure and HLA in healthy donors. The CDR3 has 16 residues. Germline-derived CDR1 and CDR2 are GTSNPN and SVGIG (reference sequence). V trimming: 0 bases; J trimming: 2 bases; junction bases outside the gene matches: 9. Vbeta (60) and Jbeta (13) primers were used in the PCR. TCRdb keeps only in-frame clones here, not all; method: immunoSEQ multiplex PCR. Of 100,000 to 150,000 clones in the sample, around 76% were seen once. This sequence originates from a woman between 55 and 75 years old in good health and CMV-seropositive. Sequenced sample: PBMCs. This chain connects TRBV30 to TRBJ2-7; 8 positions match TRBD2. The CDR3 protein is CAWSVHAGGFAYEQYF. CDR3 coding DNA: TGTGCCTGGAGTGTTCACGCGGGGGGATTCGCCTACGAGCAGTACTTC.